Listed below are T cell receptor beta chains from one sample, sequenced in a study of blood T cell repertoires in COVID-19. Measured with immunoSEQ multiplex PCR; TCRdb has only the in-frame clones, and not every one. The sample contains some 87,000 clones, more than 75% of which appear only once. Specimen: peripheral blood. These receptors were collected from a human donor in a cohort sampled during active COVID-19. Each CDR3 is given with its conserved first and last residue.

>TRBV6-2/TRBV6-3|TRBJ2-7
CASSFRDYEQYF
>TRBV4-1|TRBJ1-5
CASSPPGGRNQPQHF
>TRBV30|TRBJ1-5
CAWSRGEHQPQHF
>TRBV30|TRBJ2-7
CACPARGSYEQYF
>TRBV7-2|TRBJ1-2
CASSLAVNGYTF
>TRBV5-1|TRBJ1-4
CASKDGANEKLFF
>TRBV5-4|TRBJ2-5
CASSSRQDEETQYF
>TRBV5-1|TRBJ1-2
CASSLAGEGYGYTF
>TRBV27|TRBJ2-2
CASSLLFGTGKNTGELFF
>TRBV27|TRBJ1-2
CASRTGGYGYTF
>TRBV5-6|TRBJ1-1
CASSLGQTLNTEAFF
>TRBV6-5|TRBJ1-4
CASSYSMAGGYEKLFF
>TRBV5-6|TRBJ2-3
CASSSLGDTSGGRTDTQYF
>TRBV14|TRBJ1-6
CASSQVAVNSPLHF